This TCR beta chain was sequenced during a study of blood T cell repertoires in COVID-19. The wider study: The origin of the acute and convalescent COVID-19 samples was the United States, Italy and Spain.

Seattle researchers signed up patients amid active infection and tracked them longitudinally. In the original processing: From reference gene primer amplification, estimates of nucleated cell counts were derived. Generated by immunoSEQ multiplex PCR, the TCRdb table keeps only in-frame clones and is missing some. V, J and clone size are those of that table, while D and trimming were read from the DNA. The top ten hold 0.75% to 1% of the sample, which has about 200,000 clones, roughly 92% seen once. The sequenced sample consisted of peripheral blood. The receptor was isolated from a man between 60 and 75 years old with COVID-19, enrolled during active disease.

CDR3 protein: CASSRTGVRHEQYF. The CDR3 DNA reads TGTGCCAGCAGTCGGACAGGGGTTAGGCACGAGCAGTACTTC. V and J are TRBV3-1 (or the pseudogene TRBV3-2) and TRBJ2-7; 9 positions agree with TRBD1. The CDR3 covers 14 residues. V lost 6 bases, J lost 5 bases, and 8 bases stayed unmatched. Germline CDR1 is LGHDT and CDR2 is YNNKEL (reference sequence).